A selection of T cell receptor beta chains follows, all from one sample in a study of technical replicates of blood from several donors. Data came from immunoSEQ multiplex PCR; TCRdb stores just in-frame clones and leaves some out. The sample lists 45,000 to 55,000 clones; roughly 94% were seen once. Sequenced: T cells isolated from PBMCs. These receptors all come from a human donor in good health. Both conserved end residues are part of each CDR3. D genes are given only for firm matches. The size field is filled for only some rows; it gives once, few, many or a size class.

>TRBJ1-5|-|-|TRBV28
CASSSRSSGGHQPQHF
TGTGCCAGCTCCTCCCGCAGCTCTGGGGGCCATCAGCCCCAGCATTTT
>TRBJ2-1|once|-|TRBV5-1
CASSLGTGEESEQFF
TGCGCCAGCAGCTTGGGGACTGGAGAGGAGTCCGAGCAGTTCTTC
>TRBJ1-5|-|TRBD1|TRBV11-2
CASGQGTGQPQHF
TGTGCCAGCGGACAGGGGACGGGACAGCCCCAGCATTTT
>TRBJ2-1|-|TRBD2|TRBV15
CATSGPTSGGPLSSYNEQFF
TGTGCCACCAGCGGTCCGACTAGCGGGGGGCCCCTCAGCTCCTACAATGAGCAGTTCTTC
>TRBJ1-2|-|-|TRBV7-9
CASRPEGGYGYTF
TGTGCCAGCAGACCGGAGGGAGGATATGGCTACACCTTC
>TRBJ2-1|-|TRBD2|TRBV29-1
CSFDWSGSYNEQFF
TGCAGCTTCGACTGGAGCGGGAGTTACAATGAGCAGTTCTTC
>TRBJ1-2|-|TRBD1|TRBV5-1
CASSSRTGSDGYTF
TGCGCCAGCAGCTCCCGGACAGGGTCAGATGGCTACACCTTC
>TRBJ2-1|-|-|TRBV11-3
CASSTLIRDTGGSYNEQFF
TGTGCCAGCAGCACCCTGATCCGGGACACCGGCGGGTCCTACAATGAGCAGTTCTTC
>TRBJ1-6|-|TRBD1|TRBV5-4
CASSFTLGQGYNSPLHF
TGTGCCAGCAGCTTCACCCTTGGACAGGGCTATAATTCACCCCTCCACTTT
>TRBJ1-1|-|-|TRBV5-4
CASSFGGGAGAFF
TGTGCCAGCAGCTTTGGTGGGGGGGCGGGAGCTTTCTTT
>TRBJ1-1|-|-|TRBV5-1
CASSLEFQGGTEAFF
TGCGCCAGCAGCTTGGAGTTCCAGGGAGGCACTGAAGCTTTCTTT